The 21 T cell receptor beta chains below were found in one sample sequenced in a study of blood T cells in healthy people across ages. Together with a sample-barcoded 5' primer, a J-beta primer mix was included in a second PCR lasting about 6 to 11 cycles. TCRdb processed the 5' RACE reads anew with MiXCR; each CDR3 protein has one entry. This table holds roughly 1.9 million distinct CDR3 sequences, more than 35% found once. Sequenced sample: blood. These receptors were collected from a human donor in good health.

The sample holds a few counts of this clonotype. The chain couples TRBV4-3 to TRBJ1-4, with unresolved D. CDR1 and CDR2 (germline): LGHNA, YSLEER. Between the trimmed V and J ends, which lost 4 bases and 0 bases, there was a span of 9 bases. CDR3 length: 15 amino acids. The CDR3 protein is CASSPTSATNEKLFF. The DNA for the CDR3 is TGCGCCAGCAGCCCCACAAGTGCAACTAATGAAAAACTGTTTTTT.

Note on this clonotype: Compared with germline, one end of the junction differs, possibly owing to a read error. The rearrangement links TRBV7-3 to TRBJ1-2; 10 nucleotides align to TRBD1. This CDR3 region has 15 residues. From germline, CDR1 is SGHTA and CDR2 FQGTGA. The CDR3 loop reads CASSLDGTGDYDYTF. The DNA of the CDR3 is TGTGCCAGCAGCTTAGACGGGACAGGGGATTATGACTACACCTTC.

This clonotype was recorded at least ten times. This chain joins TRBV3-1 and TRBJ2-4; unclear D gene. Trimming shortened V by 4 bases and J by 10 bases, and 17 bases separated the two germline ends. This CDR3 has 14 amino acids. Germline CDR1 and CDR2: LGHDT and YNNKEL (reference sequence). CDR3 DNA sequence: TGTGCCAGCAGCCCTCCTCGTGGCTTCCGGATTCAGTACTTC. Translation gives CASSPPRGFRIQYF.

J is TRBJ2-4 and V is TRBV7-2; either TRBD1 or TRBD2 may supply D (5 bases each). V was cut by 1 base and J by 1 base, with 11 bases left in between. The CDR3 consists of 16 residues. Germline lookup yields CDR1 SGHTA and CDR2 FQGNSA. CDR3 protein: CASSLVDEGAKNIQYF. DNA for the CDR3: TGTGCCAGCAGCTTAGTCGATGAGGGGGCCAAAAACATTCAGTACTTC.

In this sample, this clonotype turned up a few times. The rearrangement links TRBV20-1 to TRBJ2-1, with D possibly called TRBD1 or TRBD2 (5 bases each). Germline CDR1 reads DFQATT; CDR2 reads SNEGSKA (reference sequence). This CDR3 is built from 12 residues. Trimming took off 1 base at V and 6 bases at J, with 7 bases between the two ends. CDR3 nucleotide sequence: TGCAGTGCTAGAGGGGGGTTCAATGAGCAGTTCTTC. It codes for CSARGGFNEQFF.

There are a few counts of this clonotype. One junction end disagrees with the germline gene, perhaps due to a read error. The rearrangement uses TRBV9 and TRBJ2-1, with 10 bases aligning to TRBD2. This CDR3 has 15 residues. Germline V lookup: CDR1 SGDLS, CDR2 YYNGEE. The CDR3 region is CASSGGRSSYNEQFF. CDR3 DNA: TGTGCCAGTAGCGGGGGGAGGAGCTCCTACAATGAGCAGTTCTTC.

This sequence joins TRBV4-3 and TRBJ2-5; D remains ambiguous. Germline values: CDR1 LGHNA, CDR2 YSLEER. V shed 1 base and J shed 4 bases, with 10 bases lying between them. The CDR3 spans 14 residues. CDR3 in amino acids: CASSQGYLLETQYF. The CDR3 nucleotides are TGCGCCAGCAGCCAAGGGTACCTACTAGAGACCCAGTACTTC.

The chain recombines TRBV21-1 with TRBJ1-4. TRBV21-1 is marked as a pseudogene. This CDR3 has 15 amino acids. The CDR3 reads CASAGNTPTNEKLFF. In DNA form, the CDR3 reads TGTGCCAGCGCAGGGAATACCCCAACTAATGAAAAACTGTTTTTT.

The chain carries TRBV2 and TRBJ2-1; D is perhaps TRBD1 or TRBD2 (5 bases each). CDR1 and CDR2 (germline): SNHLY, FYNNEI. Trimming pared 3 bases from V and 5 bases from J, leaving 17 bases between. The CDR3 spans 16 residues. CDR3 sequence reads: CASSDPRDARDNEQFF. The CDR3 nucleotides are TGTGCCAGCAGTGATCCCCGGGACGCGAGGGACAATGAGCAGTTCTTC.

This clonotype was observed a few times. The gene calls are TRBV29-1 and TRBJ1-2, with 7 bases identical to TRBD1. Germline V gene data show CDR1 as SQVTM and CDR2 as ANQGSEA. Trimming took 3 bases from V and 1 from J; bases not matched to a gene: 5. This CDR3 has 14 residues. CDR3 amino acids: CSVERDSHNYGYTF. The CDR3 nucleotides are TGCAGCGTTGAGCGGGACAGCCATAACTATGGCTACACCTTC.

In regard to this clonotype: One end of the junction fails to match germline, which may point to a read error. The chain joins TRBV20-1 to TRBJ2-3, with 7 bases matching TRBD2. From germline, CDR1 is DFQATT and CDR2 SNEGSKA (reference sequence). The CDR3 runs to 16 residues. The CDR3 bases are TGCAGTGCTAGAGATATTGGGGGGGAGGCTCCAGATGCGCAGTATTTT. It yields the protein CSARDIGGEAPDAQYF.

The gene calls are TRBV30 and TRBJ1-1, with D unclear. Germline V CDR1 and CDR2: GTSNPN, SVGIG (reference sequence). The CDR3 sequence is 12 residues long. V gave up 0 bases and J gave up 7 bases, with 9 bases separating them. The CDR3 nucleotides read TGTGCCTGGAGTGTACCTCTGGTTGAAGCTTTCTTT. Its protein is CAWSVPLVEAFF.

V is TRBV24-1 and J is TRBJ2-3; possibly TRBD2 for D (5 bases). V lost 4 bases, J lost 0 bases, and 16 bases lay in between. CDR1 and CDR2 from the germline V gene are KGHDR and SFDVKD. This CDR3 is built from 17 residues. The CDR3 spells CATSDPLAGSSTDTQYF. DNA of the CDR3: TGTGCCACCAGTGACCCATTGGCGGGTTCTAGCACAGATACGCAGTATTTT.

The chain joins TRBV29-1 to TRBJ2-4, with 8 bases fitting TRBD2. The CDR3 consists of 12 residues. Trimming took 6 bases from V and 13 from J; bases not matched to a gene: 11. Germline CDR1 and CDR2: SQVTM and ANQGSEA. CDR3 bases: TGCAGCGTCGGACTAGCATGGAATGAGCAGTACTTC. Protein: CSVGLAWNEQYF.

This clonotype was found a few times. The chain carries TRBV7-2 and TRBJ2-4; tentatively, D is TRBD2 (5 bases). Germline loops: CDR1 SGHTA, CDR2 FQGNSA. This CDR3 region has 19 residues. The V end was cut by 5 bases, the J end by 7 bases, with 30 bases between. The CDR3 here is CASSLPRGRGPDGVNIQYF. The CDR3 DNA reads TGTGCCAGCAGCCTACCACGGGGTCGTGGCCCAGACGGTGTGAACATTCAGTACTTC.

V is TRBV7-2 and J is TRBJ2-1, with TRBD1 matching 8 bases. Gene TRBJ1-2 matches the end of the DNA better, so the J call may be wrong. This CDR3 spans 17 amino acids. CDR1 and CDR2 from the germline V gene are SGHTA and FQGNSA. CDR3 region: CASSPYAIRAGGSGYTF. The CDR3, as DNA: TGTGCCAGCAGCCCCTACGCTATCCGGGCAGGGGGCAGTGGCTACACCTTC.

V gene TRBV20-1 combines with J gene TRBJ2-4; a possible D gene is TRBD1 (7 bases). The J call could be wrong; TRBJ2-7 is a better fit for the DNA end. This CDR3 has 15 residues. Germline V CDR1 and CDR2: DFQATT, SNEGSKA (reference sequence). CDR3 nucleotide sequence: TGCAGTGCTAGAGAAGGAGGGACAGTCGACTACGAGCAGTACTTC. This codes for CSAREGGTVDYEQYF.

This clonotype was counted a few times. The chain couples TRBV11-2 to TRBJ2-1, with TRBD1 identical over 8 bases. V was pared by 3 bases and J by 5 bases, with 15 bases of the junction left unmatched. The germline V gene has CDR1 SGHAT and CDR2 FQNNGV. The CDR3 runs to 18 residues. CDR3 DNA: TGTGCCAGCAGCTTCCAGCCCCAATCCAGGGGGCGCAACAATGAGCAGTTCTTC. Translating gives CASSFQPQSRGRNNEQFF.

This chain links TRBV7-9 with TRBJ2-7, with 9 bases fitting TRBD2. Germline CDR1 SEHNR, CDR2 FQNEAQ (reference sequence). CDR3 length equals 16 residues. V was pared by 2 bases and J by 10 bases, with 15 bases of the junction left unmatched. CDR3 bases: TGTGCCAGCAGCTTATCTCTAGCGGGGAACAGTTTAGACCAGTACTTC. Protein: CASSLSLAGNSLDQYF.

The chain links TRBV7-2 to TRBJ1-2; possibly TRBD1 for D (5 bases). Germline loops: CDR1 SGHTA, CDR2 FQGNSA. This CDR3 region has 17 residues. Trimming left V 2 bases short and J 4 bases short, with 20 bases between. The CDR3 coding sequence is TGTGCCAGCAGCTTAACCCCACCTGGGGCGGTCGGCTATGGCTACACCTTC. It translates to CASSLTPPGAVGYGYTF.

This chain uses TRBV7-9 with TRBJ2-7; D might be TRBD1 (6 bases). Deletions cut 4 bases from V and 5 bases from J, with 18 bases between. This CDR3 is 15 amino acids long. CDR1 and CDR2 from the germline V gene are SEHNR and FQNEAQ (reference sequence). The CDR3 region is CASSSGRRTVDEQYF. The DNA for the CDR3 is TGTGCCAGCAGCTCCGGACGGAGGACAGTTGACGAGCAGTACTTC.